Below, 25 T cell receptor beta chains from the same sample are listed, as sequenced in a study of T cells in Graves' hyperthyroidism and ophthalmopathy. Amplified TCR beta CDR3 regions came from RNA transcripts. A set of HTBI primers served as the primers for a first-round RT-PCR of the TCR CDR3. MiXCR was run by TCRdb on the multiplex PCR reads, yielding one entry per CDR3 protein. The repertoire includes 300,000 to 400,000 distinct CDR3 sequences, about 18% of them detected once, and about 38% sits in the top ten. Sample: blood. These receptor sequences come from a young man with Graves' ophthalmopathy.

This clonotype showed up just a few times. This chain joins TRBV10-1 and TRBJ2-3; D is possibly TRBD1 or TRBD2 (5 bases each). Germline assignment: CDR1 WNHNN and CDR2 SYGVQD (reference sequence). Trimming cost V 0 bases and J 4 bases, with 11 bases left between them. The CDR3 contains 15 residues. The DNA of the CDR3 is TGCGCCAGCAGTGAGTCGTTGGGGGTACCAGATACGCAGTATTTT. Its translation is CASSESLGVPDTQYF.

The chain employs TRBV27 and TRBJ1-6; no clear D gene. V was shortened by 4 bases and J by 5 bases, with 21 bases between the two germline ends. This CDR3 has 18 amino acids. Germline CDR1 and CDR2: MNHEY and SMNVEV (reference sequence). The CDR3 spells CASSYPPVDPGDNSPLHF. The CDR3 bases are TGTGCCAGCAGTTACCCGCCCGTGGACCCAGGCGATAATTCACCCCTCCACTTT.

This clonotype occurred many times. The chain recombines TRBV7-9 with TRBJ1-2; D may be TRBD1 (5 bases). Germline lookup yields CDR1 SEHNR and CDR2 FQNEAQ (reference sequence). The CDR3 is 14 amino acids. The V gene lost 5 bases and the J gene lost 4 bases, with 14 bases spanning the gap. The CDR3, as DNA: TGTGCCAGCAGCCTCCGAGGGGAAGGCTATGGCTACACCTTC. It encodes CASSLRGEGYGYTF.

This clonotype was picked up many times. The V and J genes are TRBV5-1 and TRBJ1-1, with TRBD1 as a possible D gene (6 bases). Germline CDR1 is SGHRS and CDR2 is YFSETQ. The germline V and J ends were trimmed by 0 bases and 1 base, with 10 bases remaining between them. This CDR3 has 15 amino acids. CDR3 sequence reads: CASSLARGGNTEAFF. Here the CDR3 DNA reads TGCGCCAGCAGCTTGGCCAGGGGAGGGAACACTGAAGCTTTCTTT.

The chain carries TRBV6-1 and TRBJ2-7; 9 positions match TRBD1. The CDR3 has 14 amino acids. In germline, CDR1 is MNHNS, CDR2 SASEGT. With V trimmed by 7 bases and J by 3 bases, 7 bases remained unmatched. The CDR3 DNA reads as TGTGCCAGCACTCGACAGGGGGAACTCTACGAGCAGTACTTC. Amino acids: CASTRQGELYEQYF.

The rearrangement links TRBV5-1 to TRBJ2-3; D not certain. V lost 2 bases and J 8 bases, leaving 21 bases between the germline ends. CDR3 size: 16 residues. Germline loops: CDR1 SGHRS, CDR2 YFSETQ. This CDR3 is CASSLDGRPSVGTQYF. In DNA form, the CDR3 reads TGCGCCAGCAGCTTAGACGGACGGCCGTCCGTAGGTACGCAGTATTTT.

The V gene is TRBV24-1, the J gene TRBJ2-3; 7 bases line up with TRBD1. J lost 4 bases, V lost 0 bases, and 9 bases had no gene match. The CDR3 spans 17 residues. The germline gives CDR1 KGHDR, CDR2 SFDVKD. The CDR3 region is CATSDLGEGGAADTQYF. CDR3 coding DNA: TGTGCCACCAGTGATTTGGGGGAAGGGGGCGCAGCAGATACGCAGTATTTT.

J is TRBJ2-7 and V is TRBV19; no clear D. Germline CDR1 reads LNHDA; CDR2 reads SQIVND (reference sequence). The CDR3 contains 13 residues. V was pared by 3 bases and J by 2 bases, with 8 bases between. The DNA of the CDR3 is TGTGCCAGTAGTATGGGGAAGACCTACGAGCAGTACTTC. Translated: CASSMGKTYEQYF.

In this sample, this clonotype turned up a few times. The chain links TRBV5-6 to TRBJ1-1; maybe TRBD1 (5 bases). Germline loops: CDR1 SGHDT, CDR2 YYEEEE. This CDR3 comprises 15 residues. V lost 4 bases and J lost 3, with 16 bases in between. The CDR3 nucleotides are TGTGCCAGCAGCAGGCCTCGGGACGGGGACACTGAAGCTTTCTTT. This encodes CASSRPRDGDTEAFF.

Remarks on this clonotype: A much bigger clone sits one base away, suggesting this may be a read error. The rearrangement joins TRBV13 to TRBJ2-7; 7 bases fit TRBD1. The V gene's germline CDR1 is PRHDT and CDR2 FYEKMQ (reference sequence). The J segment lost 3 bases and the V segment lost 2 bases, leaving 4 bases of the junction unmatched. The CDR3 loop spans 14 amino acids. Here the CDR3 DNA reads TGTGCCAGCAGCTTACTCGACAGGGTCTACGAGCAGTACTTC. This sequence encodes CASSLLDRVYEQYF.

The rearrangement joins TRBV4-1 to TRBJ1-5, with D unresolved. In germline, CDR1 is MGHRA, CDR2 YSYEKL. With 3 bases removed from V and 5 bases from J, the gap between germline ends came to 8 bases. This CDR3 contains 13 residues. The CDR3 DNA reads as TGCGCCAGCAGCCAGGAAAGATATCAGCCCCAGCATTTT. It codes for CASSQERYQPQHF.

The chain carries TRBV4-1 and TRBJ2-3; D might be TRBD1 or TRBD2, each matching 5 bases. The germline CDR1 and CDR2 sequences are MGHRA and YSYEKL. The CDR3 length is 16 residues. V was pared by 1 base and J by 1 base, with 12 bases between. CDR3: CASSQGRRDRTDTQYF. The CDR3 nucleotides are TGCGCCAGCAGCCAAGGGCGCCGGGACCGCACAGATACGCAGTATTTT.

In this sample, this clonotype turned up many times. The chain combines TRBV28 with TRBJ1-6; 10 bases line up with TRBD1. The CDR3 runs to 16 residues. The germline CDR1 and CDR2 sequences are MDHEN and SYDVKM. V lost 10 bases and J lost 7; bases outside the gene matches: 13. In DNA form, the CDR3 reads TGTGCCACCCGGGACAGGGGAAGGGAGCTCAATTCACCCCTCCACTTT. It specifies CATRDRGRELNSPLHF.

The chain links TRBV3-1 to TRBJ1-2; D call uncertain. Germline CDR1 and CDR2: LGHDT and YNNKEL (reference sequence). The CDR3 sequence is 14 residues long. The V end lost 0 bases, the J end lost 4 bases, and 9 bases lay between the germline ends. This CDR3 is CASSQERKPYGYTF. The CDR3 nucleotides are TGTGCCAGCAGCCAAGAGCGGAAGCCCTATGGCTACACCTTC.

This clonotype was recorded many times. The chain combines TRBV7-9 with TRBJ2-1; unclear D gene. V lost 5 bases and J lost 4, with 12 bases in between. CDR3 length: 14 amino acids. From germline, CDR1 is SEHNR and CDR2 FQNEAQ (reference sequence). The CDR3 reads CASSRDLGYNEQFF. DNA of the CDR3: TGTGCCAGCAGCAGGGATTTGGGGTACAATGAGCAGTTCTTC.

V gene TRBV28 combines with J gene TRBJ2-1, with D perhaps matching TRBD1 (6 bases). The CDR3 covers 15 residues. Trimming shortened V by 5 bases and J by 6 bases, and 17 bases separated the two germline ends. The germline V gene has CDR1 MDHEN and CDR2 SYDVKM. Here the CDR3 reads CASSLWGLGLNEQFF. CDR3 nucleotide sequence: TGTGCCAGCAGTCTCTGGGGGCTTGGCCTCAATGAGCAGTTCTTC.

V is TRBV19 and J is TRBJ2-2; possibly TRBD2 for D (6 bases). Trimming took 8 bases from V and 1 from J, leaving 23 bases between them. The CDR3 is 18 residues long. The germline gives CDR1 LNHDA, CDR2 SQIVND (reference sequence). CDR3 in DNA: TGTGCCAGTGGCCACACTATCCGGGGGAGAGGGAACACCGGGGAGCTGTTTTTT. Protein sequence: CASGHTIRGRGNTGELFF.

The chain is built from TRBV6-5 and TRBJ2-5; no definite D call. Trimming took 0 bases from V and 1 from J, leaving 6 bases between them. CDR1 and CDR2 (germline): MNHEY, SVGAGI. The CDR3 runs to 14 residues. In DNA form, the CDR3 reads TGTGCCAGCAGTTACTCGAGGACCCAAGAGACCCAGTACTTC. It encodes CASSYSRTQETQYF.

This rearrangement joins TRBV6-2 or TRBV6-3 to TRBJ1-2; D might be TRBD1 (5 bases). This CDR3 has 15 amino acids. Between the trimmed V and J ends, which lost 3 bases and 5 bases, there was a span of 16 bases. Looked up from germline, CDR1 is MNHEY and CDR2 is SVGEGT. The CDR3 region is CASSYLSRVAYGYTF. The CDR3 DNA follows: TGTGCCAGCAGTTATCTTTCCAGGGTGGCTTATGGCTACACCTTC.

The gene calls are TRBV15 and TRBJ2-3, with 8 bases lining up with TRBD1. CDR3 length: 17 amino acids. J gave up 4 bases and V 3 bases, and 12 bases lay outside the gene matches. The V gene's germline CDR1 is LNHNV and CDR2 YYDKDF (reference sequence). The CDR3 protein is CATSRAYVQGASDTQYF. The DNA for the CDR3 is TGTGCCACCAGCAGGGCCTATGTGCAGGGGGCCTCAGATACGCAGTATTTT. The full variable domain, in which reference TRBV15 and TRBJ2-3 provide the parts outside the CDR3, is DAMVIQNPRYQVTQFGKPVTLSCSQTLNHNVMYWYQQKSSQAPKLLFHYYDKDFNNEADTPDNFQSRRPNTSFCFLDIRSPGLGDTAMYLCATSRAYVQGASDTQYFGPGTRLTVL.

This clonotype was counted at least ten times. The J gene is TRBJ2-7, the V gene TRBV5-6, with a weak D call TRBD1 (5 bases). The CDR3 covers 13 residues. Germline V gene lookup returns CDR1 SGHDT and CDR2 YYEEEE. V shed 3 bases and J shed 1 base, with 8 bases lying between them. CDR3 DNA sequence: TGTGCCAGCAGCTCTCAGGGTTCCTACGAGCAGTACTTC. Translating gives CASSSQGSYEQYF.

This clonotype has a handful of counts. V gene TRBV19 combines with J gene TRBJ1-1; D gene unclear. The CDR3 length is 11 residues. Trimming stripped 5 bases from V and 7 bases from J, with 8 bases between. Looked up from germline, CDR1 is LNHDA and CDR2 is SQIVND (reference sequence). The CDR3 sequence is CASSFDGEAFF. The CDR3 DNA follows: TGTGCCAGTAGTTTCGACGGTGAAGCTTTCTTT. Full variable domain (missing parts from reference TRBV19 and TRBJ1-1): DGGITQSPKYLFRKEGQNVTLSCEQNLNHDAMYWYRQDPGQGLRLIYYSQIVNDFQKGDIAEGYSVSREKKESFPLTVTSAQKNPTAFYLCASSFDGEAFFGQGTRLTVV.

This clonotype came up many times. The chain uses TRBV5-1 and TRBJ2-5; 7 nucleotides line up with TRBD1. CDR3 length: 16 residues. From germline, CDR1 is SGHRS and CDR2 YFSETQ. The V and J ends lost 2 bases and 1 base, in that order; junction bases with no gene match: 8. This chain's CDR3 is CASSLAPGDSQETQYF. CDR3 nucleotides: TGCGCCAGCAGCTTAGCCCCCGGGGACAGCCAAGAGACCCAGTACTTC.

The chain is built from TRBV4-1 and TRBJ2-7; possibly TRBD2 for D (5 bases). The CDR3 runs 14 residues. V was clipped by 4 bases and J by 2 bases, with 12 bases between them. Germline loops: CDR1 MGHRA, CDR2 YSYEKL. The CDR3 sequence: CASSPDWKPYEQYF. CDR3 nucleotides: TGCGCCAGCAGCCCGGACTGGAAACCCTACGAGCAGTACTTC.

The J gene is TRBJ1-1, the V gene TRBV10-3; 9 bases agree with TRBD1. V shed 4 bases and J 4 bases; nucleotides not matched to a gene: 4. Germline V lookup: CDR1 ENHRY, CDR2 SYGVKD. The CDR3 length is 14 residues. The CDR3 loop is CAISAGQGGTEAFF. The CDR3 DNA follows: TGTGCCATCAGTGCGGGACAGGGTGGCACTGAAGCTTTCTTT.